Each of the 18 T cell receptor delta chains below was sequenced from the same sample in a study of γδ T cells in repeated Plasmodium falciparum infection. TCRdb re-processed the multiplex PCR reads using CATT. The sample lists some 50,000 delta-chain clones; around 1.6% were seen once. Vgamma9/Vdelta2+ and Vdelta2-negative gammadelta T cells were flow-sorted from PBMC for bulk sequencing. The sample was gamma-delta T cells from blood. The receptors come from a pool of human donors (malaria-infected and uninfected, not separated).

In this sample, this clone turned up a few times. A read error likely explains why the TCRdb protein, taken from a much larger clone, differs from this DNA's translation at residue 18; the protein shown is translated from the DNA. V gene TRDV1 combines with J gene TRDJ1, with 13 bases lining up with TRDD3. TCRdb supplies no J gene; here it was assigned by aligning the nucleotide sequence to germline. Looked up from germline, CDR1 is TSWWSYY and CDR2 is QGS. The CDR3 totals 21 residues. CDR3 sequence reads: CALGEFRPRYWGIRGTDRLIF. The CDR3 DNA follows: TGTGCTCTTGGGGAATTCAGACCCAGGTACTGGGGGATACGGGGCACCGATAGACTCATCTTT.

This clone was observed at least ten times. TCRdb assigns this DNA the protein of a much larger clone, which departs from its translation at residue 17; this likely reflects a read error, and the protein shown comes from translating the DNA. The chain is built from TRDV1 and TRDJ1; 9 bases are a match to TRDD3. Germline loops: CDR1 TSWWSYY, CDR2 QGS. There are 21 residues in the CDR3. This chain's CDR3 is CALGELVVSGDTCWDTYKLIF. In DNA, the CDR3 is TGTGCTCTTGGGGAACTCGTAGTTTCGGGGGATACCTGCTGGGACACCTATAAACTCATCTTT.

This clone has just a few counts. A read error is possible here, since a much larger clone lies one base away. The chain links TRDV3 to TRDJ1; possible D gene TRDD3, 5 bases. This CDR3 is built from 17 residues. The ends were cut back, 0 bases at V and 0 bases at J, with 20 bases in the middle. The germline gives CDR1 TVYSNPD, CDR2 GDNSRS (reference sequence). Here the CDR3 reads CAFSLPGGTGNTDKLIF. The CDR3 DNA follows: TGTGCCTTTAGCTTACCGGGGGGTACAGGGAACACCGATAAACTCATCTTT.

On this clone itself: A far more abundant clone sits one base away, making this likely a read error. The same CDR3 is also encoded by other DNA sequences in this sample. V is TRDV1 and J is TRDJ1; TRDD3 matches at 12 bases. The J gene, not given by TCRdb, was assigned here from a germline match of the nucleotide sequence. The V gene's germline CDR1 is TSWWSYY and CDR2 QGS. This CDR3 has 23 residues. V was pared by 3 bases and J by 0 bases, with 23 bases of the junction left unmatched. The CDR3 region has the DNA TGTGCTCTTGGGGAGCCGGCTAAGAGCAGGATGAACTGGGGGATACCGTACACCGATAAACTCATCTTT. This encodes CALGEPAKSRMNWGIPYTDKLIF.

Details on this clone: This DNA's translation differs at residue 11 from TCRdb's protein, which comes from a much larger clone; a read error is likely, and the protein shown is translated from the DNA. The chain recombines TRDV1 with TRDJ1, with 7 bases fitting TRDD3. Germline V gene lookup returns CDR1 TSWWSYY and CDR2 QGS. Trimming removed 2 bases from V and 1 base from J; junction bases left unmatched: 16. The CDR3 totals 19 residues. In DNA form, the CDR3 reads TGTGCTCTTGGGGAAAGGATCACTAGGGGGATGCCGCCCACCGATAAACTCATCTTT. This gives the protein CALGERITRGMPPTDKLIF.

Remarks on this clone: Only one base separates this from a far larger clonotype, so it likely reflects a read error. The J gene was not called, though the V gene is TRDV3. The CDR3 covers 17 residues. From germline, CDR1 is TVYSNPD and CDR2 GDNSRS (reference sequence). The DNA for the CDR3 is TGTGCCTTACCCCGCTACGACGATACCCAACTCACCGATAAGCTCATCTTT. Its translation is CALPRYDDTQLTDKLIF.

This clone has ten or more counts. A read error is the likely source, as a far larger clone sits one nucleotide away. Within the sample, other DNA sequences also encode this same CDR3. The chain has TRDV1 and TRDJ2; TRDD3 aligns across 8 bases. Trimming at V came to 6 bases and at J to 4 bases, leaving 13 bases not matched to a gene. In germline, CDR1 is TSWWSYY, CDR2 QGS. CDR3 size: 17 residues. CDR3 region: CALGFTGGYPPTAQLFF. The CDR3 DNA is TGTGCTCTTGGATTTACTGGGGGGTACCCCCCGACAGCACAACTCTTCTTT.

This clone was recorded at least ten times. The chain recombines TRDV2 with TRDJ1, with 9 bases that match TRDD3. The CDR3 contains 15 residues. The V gene end was trimmed by 1 base and the J gene end by 7 bases; junction bases not matched to a gene: 9. Germline CDR1 reads GEAIGNYY; CDR2 reads EKD. The CDR3 reads CACDTLGDPGAKLIF. The CDR3, as DNA: TGTGCCTGTGACACACTGGGGGACCCGGGGGCTAAACTCATCTTT.

With regard to this clone: The TCRdb protein, from a much larger clone, departs from this DNA's translation at residue 10, likely by read error; the protein shown derives from the DNA. The genes are TRDV2 and TRDJ1; 10 bases line up with TRDD3. TCRdb gives no J gene; it was assigned here by matching the DNA to germline. This CDR3 is 23 amino acids long. V lost 3 bases and J lost 2; bases outside the gene matches: 29. Germline CDR1 is GEAIGNYY and CDR2 is EKD. As DNA, the CDR3 is TGTGCCTGTGACTCCCTTTTCCTTCCTGCAGTGGGGGATACTCGAGCCTATACCGATAAACTCATCTTT. This codes for CACDSLFLPAVGDTRAYTDKLIF.

Regarding this clone: TCRdb shows a much larger clone's protein in place of this DNA's translation, and the two differ at residue 10, likely through a read error; the protein shown is translated from the DNA. The V call is TRDV1, the J call TRDJ1, with D perhaps matching TRDD3 (6 bases). TCRdb records no J gene; here it was assigned by comparing the DNA to germline. Germline loops: CDR1 TSWWSYY, CDR2 QGS. Trimming removed 10 bases at V and 4 bases at J, with 22 bases between. The CDR3 sequence is 15 residues long. DNA of the CDR3: TGTGCTCCCGGCCCTTGGGGATTTTACATCGATAAACTCATCTTT. It yields the protein CAPGPWGFYIDKLIF.

In the case of this clone: The protein in TCRdb stems from a much larger clone and differs at residue 15 from this DNA's translation, likely a read error; here the protein is translated from the DNA. The rearrangement uses TRDV1 and TRDJ1; 8 bases map to TRDD3. In the absence of a J gene in TCRdb, the DNA was matched to germline to assign it here. CDR1 is TSWWSYY and CDR2 is QGS in the germline V gene. The CDR3 covers 23 residues. V was clipped by 1 base and J by 0 bases; unmatched bases: 25. The CDR3 here is CALGERRGTSGIREATYTDKLIF. CDR3 in DNA: TGTGCTCTTGGGGAACGGAGGGGTACGAGTGGGATACGTGAAGCTACGTACACCGATAAACTCATCTTT.

Worth noting for this clone: A read error likely explains this, since a far larger clone differs by one base. Other nucleotide sequences in the sample specify the same CDR3. This chain joins TRDV1 and TRDJ1; 8 nucleotides line up with TRDD3. TCRdb lists no J gene, so it was determined here by aligning the DNA to germline. CDR1 and CDR2 (germline): TSWWSYY, QGS. With 5 bases clipped from V and 0 bases from J, the junction kept 26 bases outside the gene matches. There are 22 residues in the CDR3. Written as DNA, the CDR3 is TGTGCTCTTGGGTTTTCCGGCTACACTCCCCTGGGGGACCGAACCTACACCGATAAACTCATCTTT. Translating it yields CALGFSGYTPLGDRTYTDKLIF.

This clone has only a few counts. The protein recorded in TCRdb matches a much larger clone and deviates from this DNA's translation at residue 7, suggesting a read error; the protein here is obtained by translating the DNA. The chain uses TRDV1 and TRDJ1; maybe TRDD3 (6 bases). Germline V gene lookup returns CDR1 TSWWSYY and CDR2 QGS. The CDR3 spans 19 residues. V lost 2 bases and J lost 0, with 22 bases in between. The CDR3 spells CALGERIRPTGMYTDKLIF. CDR3 in DNA: TGTGCTCTTGGGGAAAGGATTAGACCTACTGGGATGTACACCGATAAACTCATCTTT.

The table lists this clone with many counts. The likely explanation is a read error, given a far larger clone one base away. The chain joins TRDV1 to TRDJ1, with 9 positions matching TRDD3. Per germline, CDR1 TSWWSYY and CDR2 QGS. V gave up 4 bases and J gave up 2 bases; unmatched junction bases: 11. CDR3 length: 17 residues. DNA of the CDR3: TGTGCTCTTGGGGTCGTGGCTGGGGGATTCTCTACCGATAAACTCATCTTT. Protein sequence: CALGVVAGGFSTDKLIF.

This clone has at least ten counts. The genes are TRDV2 and TRDJ1, with 11 bases identical to TRDD3. Matching the DNA to germline supplied the J gene, which TCRdb does not give. Trimming at V came to 3 bases and at J to 0 bases, leaving 11 bases not matched to a gene. CDR1 and CDR2 from the germline V gene are GEAIGNYY and EKD. The CDR3 has 18 amino acids. The CDR3 DNA reads TGTGCCTGTGACTCTGTACTGGGGGATAAAAGGGACACCGATAAACTCATCTTT. Its translation is CACDSVLGDKRDTDKLIF.

Concerning this clone itself: This likely stems from a read error, as it lies one base from a far larger clone. Other DNA sequences of this sample code for an identical CDR3. The chain recombines TRDV2 with TRDJ1; 9 bases are a match to TRDD3. TCRdb records no J gene; here it was assigned by comparing the DNA to germline. V was pared by 4 bases and J by 3 bases, with 14 bases of the junction left unmatched. Germline loops: CDR1 GEAIGNYY, CDR2 EKD. This CDR3 has 17 amino acids. CDR3 DNA sequence: TGTGCCTGTGATCCATCACGCACGGGGGGATACCCCGATAAACTCATCTTT. Encoded protein: CACDPSRTGGYPDKLIF.

This clone has more than one count but fewer than ten. TCRdb has a much larger clone's protein, which differs at residue 11 from the translation of this DNA, likely because of a read error; what is shown is the protein translated from the DNA. The chain uses TRDV1 and TRDJ1, with no clear D. The CDR3 totals 18 residues. V was shortened by 4 bases and J by 4 bases, with 25 bases between the two germline ends. Germline lookup yields CDR1 TSWWSYY and CDR2 QGS. As DNA, the CDR3 is TGTGCTCTTGGGGTCTCAAAAGGTACGCGTGCCTTGGACGATAAACTCATCTTT. Its protein product is CALGVSKGTRALDDKLIF.

Worth noting for this clone: TCRdb shows a much larger clone's protein in place of this DNA's translation, and the two differ at residue 8, likely through a read error; the protein shown is translated from the DNA. The chain links TRDV2 to TRDJ1; D is possibly TRDD3 (5 bases). Here the J gene came from matching the DNA to germline, since TCRdb omits it. The CDR3 is 20 residues long. The germline V gene has CDR1 GEAIGNYY and CDR2 EKD. V dropped 7 bases and J dropped 0 bases, with 32 bases sitting between them. DNA for the CDR3: TGTGCCTGCAAGCTCTACACTCTTTCCCGGGGACTTATTTACACCGATAAACTCATCTTT. Amino acids: CACKLYTLSRGLIYTDKLIF.